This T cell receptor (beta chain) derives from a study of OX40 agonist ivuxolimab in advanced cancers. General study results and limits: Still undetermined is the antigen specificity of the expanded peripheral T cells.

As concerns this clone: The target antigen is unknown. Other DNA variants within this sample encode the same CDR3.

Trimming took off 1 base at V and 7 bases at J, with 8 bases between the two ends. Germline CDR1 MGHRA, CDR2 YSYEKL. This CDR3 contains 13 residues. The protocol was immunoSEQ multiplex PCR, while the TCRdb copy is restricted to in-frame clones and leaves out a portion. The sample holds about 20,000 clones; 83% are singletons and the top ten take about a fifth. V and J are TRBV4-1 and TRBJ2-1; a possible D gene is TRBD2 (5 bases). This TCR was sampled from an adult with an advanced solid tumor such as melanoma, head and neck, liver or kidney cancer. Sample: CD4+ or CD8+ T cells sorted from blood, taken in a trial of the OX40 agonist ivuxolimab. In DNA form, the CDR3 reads TGCGCCAGCAGCCAAGGAGGCGGGAATGAGCAGTTCTTC. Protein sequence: CASSQGGGNEQFF.